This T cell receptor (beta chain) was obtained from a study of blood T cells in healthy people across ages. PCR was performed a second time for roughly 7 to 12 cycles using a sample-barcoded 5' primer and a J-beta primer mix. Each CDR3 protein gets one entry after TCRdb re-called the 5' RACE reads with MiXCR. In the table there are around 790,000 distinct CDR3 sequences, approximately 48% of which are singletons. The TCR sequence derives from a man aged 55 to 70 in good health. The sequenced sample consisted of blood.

Here the CDR3 DNA reads TGCAGTGCTAGACCAGTACTACTTCGGGATGAGCAGTTCTTC. This encodes CSARPVLLRDEQFF. The chain couples TRBV20-1 to TRBJ2-1; no firm D call. From germline, CDR1 is DFQATT and CDR2 SNEGSKA (reference sequence). Trimming took 2 bases from V and 8 from J, leaving 16 bases between them. This CDR3 has 14 residues.